This is a list of T cell receptor beta chains from one sample in a study of T cells after yellow fever vaccination. TCRdb independently ran MiXCR on the 5' RACE reads; one entry per CDR3 protein. The data hold 150,000 or so distinct CDR3 sequences, with around 7.2% observed a single time. Here the sequenced sample was CD4+ T cells sorted from PBMCs, taken more than 4 days after the first yellow fever vaccination. The receptor set was obtained from a man aged 18 to 29 who received the YFV17D yellow fever vaccine. Each CDR3 is given with its conserved first and last residue. The order of the fields is J gene, V gene, D gene, clone size, CDR3 protein, CDR3 DNA. A D gene is named only where the DNA matches it firmly. Size is omitted from some rows. Given values are once, few, many or a class for expanded clones.

>TRBJ1-5|TRBV4-2|-|-
CASSQEGMVQPQHF
TGTGCCAGCAGCCAGGAGGGGATGGTTCAGCCCCAGCATTTT
>TRBJ1-2|TRBV5-6|-|many
CASSFQTYGYTF
TGTGCCAGCAGCTTTCAGACCTATGGCTACACCTTC
>TRBJ1-5|TRBV30|-|many
CAWSIGLRGGAQHF
TGTGCCTGGAGTATTGGCCTCCGGGGAGGAGCCCAGCATTTT
>TRBJ2-1|TRBV6-1|TRBD2|-
CASSATSGGAGEQFF
TGTGCCAGCAGCGCCACTAGCGGGGGGGCCGGTGAGCAGTTCTTC
>TRBJ2-2|TRBV5-5|-|-
CASSQPPGELFF
TGTGCCAGCAGCCAACCTCCCGGGGAGCTGTTTTTT
>TRBJ2-7|TRBV7-8|TRBD2|few
CASSYGTSGVYEQYF
TGTGCCAGCAGCTACGGGACTAGCGGGGTCTACGAGCAGTACTTC
>TRBJ1-1|TRBV28|-|-
CASSLIDAVGTEAFF
TGTGCCAGCAGTTTAATTGACGCAGTTGGCACTGAAGCTTTCTTT
>TRBJ1-1|TRBV7-9|-|many
CASSLDGRRRNTEAFF
TGTGCCAGCAGCTTAGACGGGAGACGGAGGAACACTGAAGCTTTCTTT
>TRBJ1-4|TRBV2|-|-
CASSETKLTSSTNEKLFF
TGTGCCAGCAGTGAAACTAAACTGACTTCTTCAACTAATGAAAAACTGTTTTTT
>TRBJ1-6|TRBV2|-|many
CASNRQESVSPLHF
TGTGCCAGCAATAGACAGGAGAGCGTTTCACCCCTCCACTTT
>TRBJ2-1|TRBV5-1|TRBD2|-
CASSLTSETRGNEQFF
TGCGCCAGCAGCTTGACTAGCGAAACCCGTGGGAATGAGCAGTTCTTC
>TRBJ2-5|TRBV7-2|TRBD2|many
CASRLAGGQYQETQYF
TGTGCCAGCAGATTAGCGGGGGGCCAGTACCAAGAGACCCAGTACTTC
>TRBJ2-5|TRBV7-2|-|many
CASSQLYQETQYF
TGTGCCAGCAGCCAACTTTACCAAGAGACCCAGTACTTC
>TRBJ1-1|TRBV20-1|TRBD1|-
CSATTGVGVRNTEAFF
TGCAGTGCAACAACAGGGGTGGGGGTTAGGAACACTGAAGCTTTCTTT
>TRBJ1-4|TRBV6-5|TRBD1|-
CASSYSTGGSEKLFF
TGTGCCAGCAGTTACTCGACAGGGGGATCTGAAAAACTGTTTTTT
>TRBJ2-2|TRBV7-2|-|many
CASSRIANTGELFF
TGTGCCAGCAGTCGGATAGCAAACACCGGGGAGCTGTTTTTT
>TRBJ1-3|TRBV7-9|TRBD1|many
CASSFGTARNTIYF
TGTGCCAGCAGCTTTGGGACAGCAAGAAACACCATATATTTT
>TRBJ1-1|TRBV5-1|TRBD1|many
CASGRQGITEAFF
TGCGCCAGCGGACGACAGGGAATCACTGAAGCTTTCTTT